This passage covers 13 T cell receptor beta chains from one sample sequenced in a study of liver allograft versus peripheral blood T cells. Study information: Repertoires of T cell receptors in transplanted livers were compared with recipients' peripheral blood repertoires.

TCRdb processed the reads anew with MiXCR; each CDR3 protein has one entry. The sample shows over 10,000 distinct CDR3 sequences, approximately 17% of them seen only once. The receptors come from a human patient who had a liver transplant. Among the T cells, some may be from the graft donor.

The table lists this clonotype with many counts. The rearrangement uses TRBV10-3 and TRBJ2-3, with D hard to call. This CDR3 is built from 12 residues. Trimming stripped 6 bases from V and 6 bases from J, with 10 bases between. CDR1 and CDR2 from the germline V gene are ENHRY and SYGVKD. CDR3 sequence reads: CAISDSSDTQYF. CDR3 coding DNA: TGTGCCATCAGCGATTCCTCGGATACGCAGTATTTT.

The table lists this clonotype with many counts. Mismatch with germline at one junction end may stem from a read error. The chain recombines TRBV7-2 with TRBJ2-7, with D possibly TRBD1 on 6 matching bases. Per the germline V gene, CDR1 is SGHTA and CDR2 is FQGNSA. This CDR3 is built from 16 residues. The CDR3 bases are TGTGCCAGCAGCTTAGCTCGATCGCAGGGGAAGACTTTATGGCACTTC. The encoded protein is CASSLARSQGKTLWHF.

The chain uses TRBV12-5 and TRBJ1-1; unclear D gene. This CDR3 is 12 amino acids long. The V gene's germline CDR1 is LGHNT and CDR2 FRNRAP. V was cut by 3 bases and J by 8 bases, with 10 bases left in between. In DNA, the CDR3 is TGTGCTAGTGGTTTAGATAGAGGAGAAGCTTTCTTT. Translating gives CASGLDRGEAFF.

By share, this clonotype ranks as medium-sized. The chain links TRBV10-3 to TRBJ1-2; TRBD1 is a possible D gene (5 bases). V was trimmed by 4 bases and J by 8 bases, leaving 17 bases between them. The germline V gene encodes CDR1 ENHRY and CDR2 SYGVKD. The CDR3 consists of 14 residues. CDR3 DNA: TGTGCCATCAGTGGGGAGCGTCAGGGAGGGGGCTACACCTTC. This gives the protein CAISGERQGGGYTF.

The V gene is TRBV7-3, the J gene TRBJ2-1, with D perhaps being TRBD1 or TRBD2 (5 bases each). Trimming left V 5 bases short and J 2 bases short, with 13 bases between. This CDR3 comprises 15 residues. Germline V CDR1 and CDR2: SGHTA, FQGTGA. The CDR3 sequence is CASSLGDPPYNEQFF. CDR3 sequence (DNA): TGTGCCAGCAGCCTCGGGGACCCCCCCTACAATGAGCAGTTCTTC.

This clonotype is judged medium-sized. This chain links TRBV29-1 with TRBJ1-2; D gene uncertain. CDR3 length: 13 amino acids. Trimming shortened V by 1 base and J by 7 bases, and 13 bases separated the two germline ends. Germline V gene sequence: CDR1 SQVTM, CDR2 ANQGSEA. The CDR3, as DNA: TGCAGCGTTGAAGTCCAAGTTTCGGGTGGCTACACCTTC. Translating it yields CSVEVQVSGGYTF. Filled out from reference TRBV29-1 and TRBJ1-2, the complete variable domain reads SAVISQKPSRDICQRGTSLTIQCQVDSQVTMMFWYRQQPGQSLTLIATANQGSEATYESGFVIDKFPISRPNLTFSTLTVSNMSPEDSSIYLCSVEVQVSGGYTFGSGTRLTVV.

This sequence joins TRBV28 and TRBJ1-1, with 8 bases matching TRBD1. The germline V gene has CDR1 MDHEN and CDR2 SYDVKM. The CDR3 sequence is 16 residues long. V trimming: 7 bases; J trimming: 3 bases; junction bases outside the gene matches: 13. CDR3 in amino acids: CASNSPLGQADTEAFF. The CDR3 DNA follows: TGTGCCAGCAACTCTCCCCTGGGACAGGCGGACACTGAAGCTTTCTTT. The variable domain in full, completed from reference TRBV28 and TRBJ1-1, reads DVKVTQSSRYLVKRTGEKVFLECVQDMDHENMFWYRQDPGLGLRLIYFSYDVKMKEKGDIPEGYSVSREKKERFSLILESASTNQTSMYLCASNSPLGQADTEAFFGQGTRLTVV.

This clonotype is medium-sized (0.01 to 0.1%). The chain links TRBV6-5 to TRBJ1-1; D is unclear. This CDR3 is 12 amino acids long. CDR1 MNHEY and CDR2 SVGAGI come from the germline V gene. The V end lost 6 bases, the J end lost 5 bases, and 10 bases lay between the germline ends. CDR3 sequence reads: CASSSRWTEAFF. The DNA for the CDR3 is TGTGCCAGCAGCTCCCGGTGGACTGAAGCTTTCTTT.

The chain has TRBV20-1 and TRBJ2-5; D unresolved. The CDR3 spans 14 residues. Germline lookup yields CDR1 DFQATT and CDR2 SNEGSKA (reference sequence). Trimming removed 4 bases from V and 5 bases from J, with 17 bases in between. In nucleotides, the CDR3 is TGCAGTGCTATCACCCGGACCCGAAGCGAGACCCAGTACTTC. Its translation is CSAITRTRSETQYF.

This clonotype is medium-sized. The chain couples TRBV6-1 to TRBJ1-1; the D is unclear. The V gene lost 7 bases and the J gene lost 1 base, with 4 bases spanning the gap. The CDR3 is 11 residues long. Germline V gene sequence: CDR1 MNHNS, CDR2 SASEGT. CDR3 DNA sequence: TGTGCCAGCAAGACGAACACTGAAGCTTTCTTT. This encodes CASKTNTEAFF.

The J gene is TRBJ1-5, the V gene TRBV19; the D is unclear. The CDR3 runs to 16 residues. Between the trimmed V and J ends, which lost 7 bases and 3 bases, there was a span of 19 bases. Germline assignment: CDR1 LNHDA and CDR2 SQIVND (reference sequence). CDR3: CASIYRSSLNNQPQHF. CDR3 DNA: TGTGCCAGTATATATAGATCCAGCCTTAACAATCAGCCCCAGCATTTT.

Notes on this clonotype: Since a much larger clone is just one base distant, this may be a read error. The rearrangement joins TRBV6-5 to TRBJ1-6; weak D call: TRBD1 (5 bases). Germline V CDR1 and CDR2: MNHEY, SVGAGI. With 9 bases removed from V and 1 base from J, the gap between germline ends came to 13 bases. This CDR3 has 15 residues. The CDR3 DNA is TGTGCCAGAAGTGGGACCGGGTCCTATAATTCACCCCTCCACTTT. Encoded protein: CARSGTGSYNSPLHF.

The CDR3 loop reads CAWSPPGTEAFF. The DNA of the CDR3 is TGTGCCTGGAGTCCCCCGGGCACTGAAGCTTTCTTT. The chain links TRBV30 to TRBJ1-1; D remains ambiguous. Germline CDR1 reads GTSNPN; CDR2 reads SVGIG (reference sequence). The CDR3 is 12 residues long. Trimming shortened V by 2 bases and J by 4 bases, and 8 bases separated the two germline ends. Using reference TRBV30 and TRBJ1-1 for the parts outside the CDR3, the full variable domain is SQTIHQWPATLVQPVGSPLSLECTVEGTSNPNLYWYRQAAGRGLQLLFYSVGIGQISSEVPQNLSASRPQDRQFILSSKKLLLSDSGFYLCAWSPPGTEAFFGQGTRLTVV.